The 6 T cell receptor beta chains below were found in one sample sequenced in a study of T-cell reconstitution after alpha-beta-depleted transplantation in children. Unique molecular identifiers were built into the TCRbeta library. TCRdb processed the PCR reads anew with MiXCR; each CDR3 protein has one entry. The profile shows 550,000 to 800,000 distinct CDR3 sequences, 13% of them singletons. The sample in question was PBMCs, obtained before TCRalphabeta/CD19-depleted stem cell transplant. The receptor set was obtained from a girl aged 2-10 years with congenital amegakaryocytic thrombocytopenia, due to receive a stem cell transplant.

This sequence joins TRBV2 and TRBJ2-3; D may be TRBD1 (6 bases). V was clipped by 2 bases and J by 5 bases, with 14 bases between them. This CDR3 is 15 amino acids long. CDR1 is SNHLY, CDR2 FYNNEI, per germline. CDR3 in amino acids: CASSETGYFGDTQYF. CDR3 sequence (DNA): TGTGCCAGCAGTGAAACAGGGTACTTTGGAGATACGCAGTATTTT.

Ten or more counts support this clonotype. The chain links TRBV18 to TRBJ2-7; 7 nucleotides align to TRBD1. The germline V gene has CDR1 KGHSH and CDR2 LQKENI. V lost 3 bases to trimming and J lost 0 bases; unmatched junction nucleotides: 2. The CDR3 sequence is 14 residues long. The CDR3 spells CASSPGQSSYEQYF. CDR3 in DNA: TGTGCCAGCTCACCGGGACAGAGCTCCTACGAGCAGTACTTC.

This clonotype showed up many times. The chain uses TRBV20-1 and TRBJ1-4; possibly TRBD1 for D (6 bases). Germline loops: CDR1 DFQATT, CDR2 SNEGSKA (reference sequence). V was cut by 4 bases and J by 15 bases, with 15 bases left in between. This CDR3 has 11 amino acids. Written as DNA, the CDR3 is TGCAGTGCTACAGACAGGTTGAAAGTGTTTTTT. Translation: CSATDRLKVFF.

The rearrangement joins TRBV12-3 or TRBV12-4 to TRBJ2-1, with D possibly being TRBD1 or TRBD2 (5 bases each). The CDR3 loop spans 16 amino acids. V gave up 3 bases and J gave up 4 bases, with 16 bases separating them. The CDR3 sequence is CASSFIGGKYYNEQFF. CDR3 DNA sequence: TGTGCCAGCAGTTTCATTGGGGGAAAATATTACAATGAGCAGTTCTTC.

This sequence joins TRBV12-3 or TRBV12-4 and TRBJ2-1, with 12 bases lining up with TRBD2. The CDR3 has 18 amino acids. V was pared by 8 bases and J by 2 bases, with 13 bases of the junction left unmatched. This chain's CDR3 is CASEPSGLAGEPYNEQFF. The DNA of the CDR3 is TGTGCCAGCGAACCGTCGGGACTAGCGGGTGAGCCCTACAATGAGCAGTTCTTC.

Only a few counts were recorded for this clonotype. The chain uses TRBV7-8 and TRBJ2-1; D is uncertain. CDR1 and CDR2 from the germline V gene are SGHVS and FQNEAQ. This CDR3 comprises 11 residues. Trimming pared 6 bases from V and 9 bases from J, leaving 9 bases between. CDR3 nucleotides: TGTGCCAGCAGATTATTAGGTGAGCAGTTCTTC. Translation: CASRLLGEQFF. Full variable domain (rest looked up from reference TRBV7-8 and TRBJ2-1): GAGVSQSPRYKVAKRGQDVALRCDPISGHVSLFWYQQALGQGPEFLTYFQNEAQLDKSGLPSDRFFAERPEGSVSTLKIQRTQQEDSAVYLCASRLLGEQFFGPGTRLTVL.